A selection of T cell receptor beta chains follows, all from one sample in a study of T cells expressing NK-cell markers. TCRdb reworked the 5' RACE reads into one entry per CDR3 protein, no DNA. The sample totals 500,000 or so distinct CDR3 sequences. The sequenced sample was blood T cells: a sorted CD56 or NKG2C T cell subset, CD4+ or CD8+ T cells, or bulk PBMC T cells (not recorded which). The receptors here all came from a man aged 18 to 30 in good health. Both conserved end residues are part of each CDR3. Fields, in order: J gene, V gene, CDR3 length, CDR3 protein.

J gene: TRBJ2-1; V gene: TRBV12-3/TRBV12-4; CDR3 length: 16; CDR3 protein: CASSFSAAGEHNEQFF
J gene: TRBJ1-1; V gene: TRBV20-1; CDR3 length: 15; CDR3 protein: CSARPIGTANTEAFF
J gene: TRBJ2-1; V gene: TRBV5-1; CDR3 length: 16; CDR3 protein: CASSLGGVGGYNEQFF
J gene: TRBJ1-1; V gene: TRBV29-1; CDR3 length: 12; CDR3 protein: CSVTRQTGVAFF
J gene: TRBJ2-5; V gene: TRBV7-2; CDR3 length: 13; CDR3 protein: CASSPGDRETQYF
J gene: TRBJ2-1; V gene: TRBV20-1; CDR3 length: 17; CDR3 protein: CSARDSRTSSSYNEQFF
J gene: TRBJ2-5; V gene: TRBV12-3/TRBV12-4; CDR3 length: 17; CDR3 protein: CASSFGAGSAVGETQYF
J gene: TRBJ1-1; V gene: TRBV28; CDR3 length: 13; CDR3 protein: CASSEPRRTEAFF
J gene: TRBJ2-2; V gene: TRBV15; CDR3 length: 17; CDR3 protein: CATSRDGTGGVAGELFF
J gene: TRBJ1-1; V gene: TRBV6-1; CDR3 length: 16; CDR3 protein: CASSEVTGRPWPEAFF
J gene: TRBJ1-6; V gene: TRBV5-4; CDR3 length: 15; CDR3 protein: CASSLGDRGDSPLHF
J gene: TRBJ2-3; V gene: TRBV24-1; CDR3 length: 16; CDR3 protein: CATSASVGGSTDTQYF
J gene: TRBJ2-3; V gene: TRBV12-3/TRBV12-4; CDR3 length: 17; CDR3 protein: CASSLRGGSGSVDTQYF
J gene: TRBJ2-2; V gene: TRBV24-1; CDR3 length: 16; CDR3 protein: CATSTYETGSTGELFF
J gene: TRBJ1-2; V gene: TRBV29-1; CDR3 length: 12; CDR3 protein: CSGRDRGHGYTF
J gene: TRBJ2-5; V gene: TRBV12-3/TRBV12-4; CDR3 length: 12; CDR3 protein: CASRSLFETQYF
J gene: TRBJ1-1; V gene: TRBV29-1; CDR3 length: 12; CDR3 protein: CSVDGSVAEAFF
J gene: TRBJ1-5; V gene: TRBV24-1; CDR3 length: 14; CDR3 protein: CATSDQAFGQPQHF
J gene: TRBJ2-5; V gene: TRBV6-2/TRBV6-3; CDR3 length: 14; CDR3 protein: CASIHKDYRETQYF
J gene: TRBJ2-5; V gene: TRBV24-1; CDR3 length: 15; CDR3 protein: CATSDINRGRETQYF
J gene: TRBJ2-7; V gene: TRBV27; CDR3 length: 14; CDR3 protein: CASSLKDRIYEQYF
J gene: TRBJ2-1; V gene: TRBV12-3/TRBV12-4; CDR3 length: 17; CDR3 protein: CASSPGLAGGGYNEQFF
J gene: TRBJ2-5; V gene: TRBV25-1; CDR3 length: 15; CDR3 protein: CASSELAGVYIAQYF
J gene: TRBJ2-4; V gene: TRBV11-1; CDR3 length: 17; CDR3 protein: CASSFSSLDLAKNIQYF
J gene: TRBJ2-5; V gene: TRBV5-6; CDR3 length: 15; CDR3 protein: CASSFSRDVKETQYF
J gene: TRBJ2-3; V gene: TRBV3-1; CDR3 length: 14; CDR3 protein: CASSQATRPDTQYF
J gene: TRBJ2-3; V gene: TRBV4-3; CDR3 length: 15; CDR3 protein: CASSHQRQSTDTQYF
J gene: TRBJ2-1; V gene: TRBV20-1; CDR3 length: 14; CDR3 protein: CSSSFLSSYNEQFF
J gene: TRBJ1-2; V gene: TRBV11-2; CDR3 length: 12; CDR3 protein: CASGRGTAGYTF
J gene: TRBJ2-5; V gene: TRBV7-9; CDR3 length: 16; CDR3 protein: CASSLAGTGPVETQYF
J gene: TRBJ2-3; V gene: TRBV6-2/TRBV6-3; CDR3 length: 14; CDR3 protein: CASISGRGTDTQYF
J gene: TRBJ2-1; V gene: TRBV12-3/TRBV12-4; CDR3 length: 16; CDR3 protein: CASSLLFVPSYNEQFF
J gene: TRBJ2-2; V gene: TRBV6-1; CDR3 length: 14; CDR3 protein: CASSRTGNTGELFF
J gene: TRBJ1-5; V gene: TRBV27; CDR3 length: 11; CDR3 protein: CASSSTRTQHF
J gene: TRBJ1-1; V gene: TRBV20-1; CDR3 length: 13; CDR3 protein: CSARVYAGTEAFF
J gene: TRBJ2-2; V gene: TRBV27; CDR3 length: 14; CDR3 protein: CASMLASRTGELFF
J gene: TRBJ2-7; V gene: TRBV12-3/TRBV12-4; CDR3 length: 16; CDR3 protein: CASSLYGGGTSYEQYF
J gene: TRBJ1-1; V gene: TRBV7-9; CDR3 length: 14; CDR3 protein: CASTRQGMNTEAFF
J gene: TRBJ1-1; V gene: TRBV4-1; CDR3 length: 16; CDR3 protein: CASSHRNRGLNTEAFF
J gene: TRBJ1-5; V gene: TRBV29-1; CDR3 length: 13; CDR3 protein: CSVGGGSNQPQHF
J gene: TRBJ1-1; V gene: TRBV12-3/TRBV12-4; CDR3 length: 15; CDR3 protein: CASSSRDRGNTEAFF
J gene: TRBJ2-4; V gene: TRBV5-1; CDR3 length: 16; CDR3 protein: CASSLGRGLVKNIQYF
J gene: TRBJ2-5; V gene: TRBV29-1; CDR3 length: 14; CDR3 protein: CSVGFQGFQETQYF
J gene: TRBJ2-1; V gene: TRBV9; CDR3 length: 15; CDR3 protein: CASSVGALPGYEQFF
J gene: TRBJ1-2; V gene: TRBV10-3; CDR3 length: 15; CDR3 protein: CATIDTQGGADGYTF
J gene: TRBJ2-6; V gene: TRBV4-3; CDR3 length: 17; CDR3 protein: CASSSSSGYSGANVLTF
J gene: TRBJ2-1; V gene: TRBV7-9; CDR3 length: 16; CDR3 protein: CASSLVRLAGLNEQFF
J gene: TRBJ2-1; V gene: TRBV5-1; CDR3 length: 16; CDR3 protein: CASSLARDRGWNEQFF
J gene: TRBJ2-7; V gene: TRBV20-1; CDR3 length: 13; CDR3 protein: CSAGLASSYEQYF